The following is a T cell receptor beta chain sequence with its context. This sample is part of a study of blood T cell repertoires in COVID-19. Study overall: The origin of the acute and convalescent COVID-19 samples was the United States, Italy and Spain. PBMCs, B-cell-depleted T cells, or T cells provided the cDNA or gDNA that made up the material.

Source study methods: Amplification of reference gene primers provided the estimated nucleated cell counts. Sequencing was performed with immunoSEQ multiplex PCR; in TCRdb, only in-frame clones are kept and a portion is missing. The DNA gave D and trimming, while V, J and clone size come from that table. The sample has more than 95,000 clones, around four fifths seen once; the top ten hold less than 20%. The ends lost 4 bases at V and 6 bases at J; junction bases unmatched: 3. The CDR3 has 14 residues. Looked up from germline, CDR1 is LNHDA and CDR2 is SQIVND (reference sequence). The sequencing sample was made of peripheral blood. This TCR came from a woman in her 70s with acute or convalescent COVID-19. The chain is built from TRBV19 and TRBJ2-4, with TRBD1 matching 10 bases. The CDR3 is CASSRGDRGNIQYF. The CDR3 nucleotides read TGTGCCAGTAGTAGAGGGGACAGGGGAAACATTCAGTACTTC.